The 22 T cell receptor beta chains reported below all come from one sample, sequenced in a study of cytotoxic CD8 clonotypes in ibrutinib-treated CLL. The repertoire was sequenced with immunoSEQ multiplex PCR; TCRdb's copy has only in-frame clones and lacks some. The top ten clones hold approximately 12% of a sample with 40,000 or so clones, roughly two thirds of them seen once. The material was PBMCs, obtained after 12 months of ibrutinib treatment. Source of these receptors: a human donor with chronic lymphocytic leukemia.

The chain joins TRBV19 to TRBJ2-1; D is unresolved. The V and J ends lost 1 base and 5 bases respectively, with 12 bases between them. CDR3 length: 15 amino acids. In germline, CDR1 is LNHDA, CDR2 SQIVND (reference sequence). The DNA for the CDR3 is TGTGCCAGTAGTATAGTCGGCCTCCCAAACAATGAGCAGTTCTTC. Its protein is CASSIVGLPNNEQFF.

The J gene is TRBJ2-2, the V gene TRBV30, with a tentative D call TRBD2 (7 bases). Trimming pared 2 bases from V and 6 bases from J, leaving 16 bases between. CDR3 length: 15 residues. Germline loops: CDR1 GTSNPN, CDR2 SVGIG (reference sequence). CDR3 amino acids: CAWSHGGRPPGELFF. Written as DNA, the CDR3 is TGTGCCTGGAGTCACGGGGGGCGGCCCCCCGGGGAGCTGTTTTTT.

The gene calls are TRBV29-1 and TRBJ2-1, with 12 bases matching TRBD2. Germline loops: CDR1 SQVTM, CDR2 ANQGSEA. Losses at the gene ends were 6 bases for V and 8 bases for J; bases not matched to a gene: 5. CDR3 length: 13 amino acids. CDR3 in amino acids: CSVLTSGSYEQFF. CDR3 DNA sequence: TGCAGCGTCCTGACTAGCGGGAGCTATGAGCAGTTCTTC.

The V call is TRBV2, the J call TRBJ2-7; 8 positions match TRBD1. V lost 6 bases and J lost 1; bases outside the gene matches: 5. The germline gives CDR1 SNHLY, CDR2 FYNNEI. The CDR3 covers 14 residues. CDR3: CASRSRTGSYEQYF. The CDR3 DNA follows: TGTGCCAGCAGATCCAGGACAGGGTCCTACGAGCAGTACTTC. Variable domain in full (rest from reference TRBV2 and TRBJ2-7): EPEVTQTPSHQVTQMGQEVILRCVPISNHLYFYWYRQILGQKVEFLVSFYNNEISEKSEIFDDQFSVERPDGSNFTLKIRSTKLEDSAMYFCASRSRTGSYEQYFGPGTRLTVT.

This clone was seen only once. The rearrangement links TRBV7-2 to TRBJ1-5; 8 bases fit TRBD1. Germline-derived CDR1 and CDR2 are SGHTA and FQGNSA. There are 15 residues in the CDR3. Losses at the gene ends were 6 bases for V and 2 bases for J; bases not matched to a gene: 6. The chain's CDR3 is CASSYGQGGNQPQHF. CDR3 nucleotides: TGTGCCAGCAGTTACGGACAGGGAGGCAATCAGCCCCAGCATTTT.

The CDR3 region has the DNA TGTGCCAGCAGCTCGACCGCTTGGACTAGCGGAGGGGAGACCCAGTACTTC. Protein product: CASSSTAWTSGGETQYF. The chain couples TRBV7-2 to TRBJ2-5; TRBD2 aligns across 10 bases. CDR1 and CDR2 from the germline V gene are SGHTA and FQGNSA. V shed 4 bases and J 5 bases; nucleotides not matched to a gene: 13. The CDR3 loop spans 17 amino acids. Supplemented by reference TRBV7-2 and TRBJ2-5, the full variable domain reads GAGVSQSPSNKVTEKGKDVELRCDPISGHTALYWYRQSLGQGLEFLIYFQGNSAPDKSGLPSDRFSAERTGGSVSTLTIQRTQQEDSAVYLCASSSTAWTSGGETQYFGPGTRLLVL.

V usage is TRBV6-1 and J usage is TRBJ2-7; TRBD1 aligns across 10 bases. Germline V gene sequence: CDR1 MNHNS, CDR2 SASEGT. The CDR3 totals 13 residues. The junction had 2 bases not matched to a gene; V was cut back by 6 bases and J by 3 bases. The chain's CDR3 is CASSGTGDYEQYF. CDR3 bases: TGTGCCAGCAGCGGGACAGGGGACTACGAGCAGTACTTC.

Only one count was recorded for this clone. V gene TRBV4-2 combines with J gene TRBJ1-2; perhaps TRBD1 as D (6 bases). Trimming shortened V by 0 bases and J by 8 bases, and 16 bases separated the two germline ends. The CDR3 runs 15 residues. Germline assignment: CDR1 LGHNA and CDR2 YNFKEQ. CDR3 DNA: TGTGCCAGCAGCCAAGAGGAGGGGCAGGGGAGAGGCTACACCTTC. Encoded protein: CASSQEEGQGRGYTF.

The J gene is TRBJ2-3, the V gene TRBV11-2, with TRBD1 identical over 10 bases. V lost 4 bases and J lost 3; bases outside the gene matches: 7. The CDR3 is made up of 16 amino acids. The V gene's germline CDR1 is SGHAT and CDR2 FQNNGV. CDR3 in DNA: TGTGCCAGCAGCTCCTCCTGGACAGGGGGTACAGATACGCAGTATTTT. This codes for CASSSSWTGGTDTQYF.

This chain links TRBV19 with TRBJ2-7, with 7 nucleotides matching TRBD2. This CDR3 has 13 residues. Germline-derived CDR1 and CDR2 are LNHDA and SQIVND (reference sequence). Losses at the gene ends were 7 bases for V and 2 bases for J; bases not matched to a gene: 5. DNA for the CDR3: TGTGCCAGTAAAGTCCGGGGGGCCTACGAGCAGTACTTC. Encoded protein: CASKVRGAYEQYF.

This chain uses TRBV6-8 with TRBJ1-5; TRBD1 aligns across 9 bases. J was trimmed by 6 bases and V by 4 bases; bases with no gene match: 13. Germline V gene sequence: CDR1 MNHGY, CDR2 SAAAGT. This CDR3 has 17 residues. CDR3 nucleotide sequence: TGTGCCAGCAGTTCCGGACAGGGGACAAGATCAAGTCAGCCCCAGCATTTT. Residues: CASSSGQGTRSSQPQHF.

The gene calls are TRBV19 and TRBJ1-5, with 9 bases matching TRBD1. Trimming at V came to 4 bases and at J to 2 bases, leaving 9 bases not matched to a gene. The CDR3 has 17 amino acids. Germline CDR1 is LNHDA and CDR2 is SQIVND (reference sequence). The CDR3 nucleotides read TGTGCCAGTAGTACCCCTACAGGGGGCTCTGGCAATCAGCCCCAGCATTTT. Translating it yields CASSTPTGGSGNQPQHF.

The rearrangement uses TRBV15 and TRBJ2-5; 7 nucleotides agree with TRBD1. Trimming took 3 bases from V and 5 from J; bases not matched to a gene: 6. The CDR3 is 14 amino acids. Per germline, CDR1 LNHNV and CDR2 YYDKDF (reference sequence). CDR3 bases: TGTGCCACCAGCAGCACCGGGACAGCCGAGACCCAGTACTTC. As protein: CATSSTGTAETQYF.

The V gene is TRBV6-5, the J gene TRBJ1-1; D is uncertain. Germline lookup yields CDR1 MNHEY and CDR2 SVGAGI. The CDR3 totals 14 residues. V gave up 5 bases and J gave up 1 base, with 11 bases separating them. This CDR3 is CASSPQSRNTEAFF. DNA for the CDR3: TGTGCCAGCAGTCCGCAGAGCCGGAACACTGAAGCTTTCTTT.

The chain recombines TRBV9 with TRBJ1-3; no clear D gene. CDR1 is SGDLS, CDR2 YYNGEE, per germline. Trimming took 1 base from V and 2 from J, leaving 4 bases between them. The CDR3 consists of 13 residues. CDR3 DNA: TGTGCCAGCAGCGTACAGGCTGGAAACACCATATATTTT. It specifies CASSVQAGNTIYF.

This clone has more than one count but fewer than ten. This chain uses TRBV5-1 with TRBJ2-3, with 10 bases that match TRBD1. The CDR3 contains 15 residues. Germline CDR1 and CDR2: SGHRS and YFSETQ. V trimming: 4 bases; J trimming: 7 bases; junction bases outside the gene matches: 9. Here the CDR3 reads CASSRDRGGTYTQYF. The CDR3 DNA reads TGCGCCAGCAGCAGGGACAGGGGCGGCACGTATACGCAGTATTTT.

V is TRBV28 and J is TRBJ1-2; D is uncertain. V was shortened by 3 bases and J by 1 base, with 12 bases between the two germline ends. Germline values: CDR1 MDHEN, CDR2 SYDVKM. The CDR3 loop spans 15 amino acids. This CDR3 is CASSLEDAVNYGYTF. CDR3 nucleotide sequence: TGTGCCAGCAGTTTGGAGGACGCAGTTAACTATGGCTACACCTTC.

The chain combines TRBV9 with TRBJ1-4, with D possibly TRBD1 on 5 matching bases. In germline, CDR1 is SGDLS, CDR2 YYNGEE. With 1 base removed from V and 8 bases from J, the gap between germline ends came to 15 bases. CDR3 length: 15 amino acids. The CDR3 DNA sequence: TGTGCCAGCAGCGTAAGACCGTCGGGGGGAGAAAAACTGTTTTTT. The encoded protein is CASSVRPSGGEKLFF.

This chain links TRBV5-1 with TRBJ1-1; no definite D call. Trimming pared 0 bases from V and 4 bases from J, leaving 10 bases between. CDR1 is SGHRS and CDR2 is YFSETQ in the germline V gene. The CDR3 extends over 14 amino acids. This CDR3 is CASSLGTAGTEAFF. The CDR3 DNA reads TGCGCCAGCAGCTTGGGGACCGCGGGCACTGAAGCTTTCTTT. The variable domain in full, completed from reference TRBV5-1 and TRBJ1-1, reads KAGVTQTPRYLIKTRGQQVTLSCSPISGHRSVSWYQQTPGQGLQFLFEYFSETQRNKGNFPGRFSGRQFSNSRSEMNVSTLELGDSALYLCASSLGTAGTEAFFGQGTRLTVV.

The chain is built from TRBV29-1 and TRBJ2-7, with a possible D match to TRBD2 (6 bases). V lost 5 bases and J 0 bases, leaving 14 bases between the germline ends. Germline V gene data show CDR1 as SQVTM and CDR2 as ANQGSEA. This CDR3 has 14 amino acids. The CDR3 spells CSVSGGIGSYEQYF. In DNA form, the CDR3 reads TGCAGCGTTAGTGGCGGGATAGGCTCCTACGAGCAGTACTTC.

V gene TRBV7-9 combines with J gene TRBJ1-1; 10 bases fit TRBD1. The V gene end was trimmed by 5 bases and the J gene end by 6 bases; junction bases not matched to a gene: 3. The CDR3 is 13 residues long. CDR1 and CDR2 from the germline V gene are SEHNR and FQNEAQ (reference sequence). CDR3 nucleotides: TGTGCCAGCAGCCGGGACAGGGGTTCTGAAGCTTTCTTT. It yields the protein CASSRDRGSEAFF.

The CDR3 is CASFSQGARETQYF. CDR3 nucleotide sequence: TGTGCCAGCTTCTCACAGGGGGCCCGAGAGACCCAGTACTTC. The chain has TRBV5-6 and TRBJ2-5; 9 bases line up with TRBD1. Trimming cost V 7 bases and J 4 bases; bases outside gene matches: 8. The CDR3 has 14 residues. Germline V gene data show CDR1 as SGHDT and CDR2 as YYEEEE.